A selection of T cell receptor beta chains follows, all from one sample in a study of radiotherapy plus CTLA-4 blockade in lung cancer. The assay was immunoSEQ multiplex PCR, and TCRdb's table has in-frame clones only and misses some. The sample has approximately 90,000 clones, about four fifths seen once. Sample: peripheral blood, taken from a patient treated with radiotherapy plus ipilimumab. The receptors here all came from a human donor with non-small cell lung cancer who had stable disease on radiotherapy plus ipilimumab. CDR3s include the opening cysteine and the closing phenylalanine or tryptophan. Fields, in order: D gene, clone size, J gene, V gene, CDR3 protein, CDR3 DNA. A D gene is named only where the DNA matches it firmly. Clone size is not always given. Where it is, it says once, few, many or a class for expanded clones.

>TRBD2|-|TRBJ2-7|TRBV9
CASSVGSGTYEQYF
TGTGCCAGCAGCGTAGGTAGCGGGACCTACGAGCAGTACTTC
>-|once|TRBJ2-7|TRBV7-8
CASSLAAPGSSYEQYF
TGTGCCAGCAGCTTAGCCGCGCCGGGATCCTCCTACGAGCAGTACTTC
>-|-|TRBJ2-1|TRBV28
CASSPSPRRVSTEQFF
TGTGCCAGCAGTCCCAGCCCCCGGCGGGTTAGCACCGAGCAGTTCTTC
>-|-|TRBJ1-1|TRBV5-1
CASSLTTEVTEAFF
TGCGCCAGCAGCTTGACGACGGAGGTCACTGAAGCTTTCTTT
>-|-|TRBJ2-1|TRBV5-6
CASSLGQVVGEQFF
TGTGCCAGCAGCTTGGGACAGGTCGTTGGCGAGCAGTTCTTC
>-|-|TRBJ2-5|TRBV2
CATSGDEGMKTQYF
TGTGCCACCTCAGGGGACGAGGGGATGAAGACCCAGTACTTC
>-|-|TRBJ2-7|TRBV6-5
CASSYSQGQGEQYF
TGTGCCAGCAGTTACTCTCAGGGTCAGGGCGAGCAGTACTTC
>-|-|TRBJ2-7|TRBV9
CASSTDSYEQYF
TGTGCCAGCAGCACCGACTCCTACGAGCAGTACTTC
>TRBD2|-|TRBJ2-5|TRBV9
CASSPTPGLAGGQETQYF
TGTGCCAGCAGCCCCACCCCAGGACTAGCGGGAGGGCAAGAGACCCAGTACTTC
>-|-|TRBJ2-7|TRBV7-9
CASSPVGLEQYF
TGTGCCAGCAGCCCCGTGGGATTGGAGCAGTACTTC
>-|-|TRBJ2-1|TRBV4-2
CASTQGPTGTDRDEQFF
TGTGCCAGCACCCAAGGACCCACCGGGACTGATCGCGATGAGCAGTTCTTC
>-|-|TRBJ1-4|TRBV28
CASSNTGRMNEKLFF
TGTGCCAGCAGTAACACGGGACGGATGAATGAAAAACTGTTTTTT
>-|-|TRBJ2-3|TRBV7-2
CASSLRDTISSTDTQYF
TGTGCCAGCAGCTTAAGAGACACGATCTCTAGCACAGATACGCAGTATTTT
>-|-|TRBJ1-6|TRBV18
CASSSSSYNSPLHF
TGTGCCAGCTCATCGAGCTCCTATAATTCACCCCTCCACTTT
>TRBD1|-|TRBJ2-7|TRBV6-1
CASSGPGTGAYEQYF
TGTGCCAGCAGTGGACCCGGGACAGGGGCCTACGAGCAGTACTTC
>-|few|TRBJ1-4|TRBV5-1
CASSSEVGTNEKLFF
TGCGCCAGCAGCTCGGAGGTGGGAACTAATGAAAAACTGTTTTTT
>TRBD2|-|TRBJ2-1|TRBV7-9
CASSPPTSGDVAQFF
TGTGCCAGCAGCCCGCCGACTAGCGGAGATGTAGCGCAGTTCTTC
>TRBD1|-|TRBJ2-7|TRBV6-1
CASRQDLGTGGEQYF
TGTGCCAGCAGACAAGATCTCGGGACAGGGGGCGAGCAGTACTTC
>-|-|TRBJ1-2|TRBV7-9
CASSPPGGSRLDYGYTF
TGTGCCAGCAGCCCGCCAGGCGGCTCACGACTTGACTATGGCTACACCTTC
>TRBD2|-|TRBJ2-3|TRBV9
CASSVKPGLAVPADTQYF
TGTGCCAGCAGCGTAAAGCCCGGACTAGCCGTTCCGGCAGATACGCAGTATTTT
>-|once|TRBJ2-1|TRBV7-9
CASSLSLSVRRESYNEQFF
TGTGCCAGCAGCTTAAGTTTGTCTGTACGGAGGGAAAGCTACAATGAGCAGTTCTTC
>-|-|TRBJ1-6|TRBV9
CASSALDSSRNSPLHF
TGTGCCAGCAGCGCCCTCGACAGTTCGAGGAATTCACCCCTCCACTTT
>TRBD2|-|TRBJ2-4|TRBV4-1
CASSQVAGLQNIQYF
TGCGCCAGCAGCCAAGTAGCGGGACTCCAAAACATTCAGTACTTC
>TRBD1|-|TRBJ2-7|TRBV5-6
CASSLAGTAKSYEQYF
TGTGCCAGCAGCTTGGCCGGGACAGCTAAATCCTACGAGCAGTACTTC
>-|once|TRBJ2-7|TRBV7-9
CASSLEGGGAYEQYF
TGTGCCAGCAGCTTAGAAGGAGGCGGCGCCTACGAGCAGTACTTC
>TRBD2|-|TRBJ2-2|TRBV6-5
CASSQLALTGELFF
TGTGCCAGCAGCCAACTAGCGTTAACCGGGGAGCTGTTTTTT
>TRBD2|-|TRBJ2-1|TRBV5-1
CASTNSAGGPGTGNEQFF
TGCGCCAGCACAAATTCGGCGGGGGGGCCGGGTACCGGGAATGAGCAGTTCTTC
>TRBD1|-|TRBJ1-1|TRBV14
CASSKGQVMNTEAFF
TGTGCCAGCAGCAAAGGACAGGTCATGAACACTGAAGCTTTCTTT
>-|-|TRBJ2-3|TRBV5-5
CASSLTGSTDTQYF
TGTGCCAGCAGCTTGACAGGGAGCACAGATACGCAGTATTTT
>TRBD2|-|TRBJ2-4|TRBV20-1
CSARVTGTSSF
TGCAGTGCTAGAGTCACCGGGACTAGCTCCTTC
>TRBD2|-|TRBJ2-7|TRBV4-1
CASSRTQAGGPFGQDF
TGCGCCAGCAGCCGGACCCAAGCGGGAGGGCCCTTCGGCCAGGACTTC
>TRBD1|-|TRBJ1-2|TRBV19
CASMEGAGYGYTF
TGTGCCAGTATGGAGGGGGCGGGCTATGGCTACACCTTC
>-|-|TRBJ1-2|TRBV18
CASSPDTTNYGYTF
TGTGCCAGCTCACCGGACACGACTAACTATGGCTACACCTTC
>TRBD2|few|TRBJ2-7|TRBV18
CASSNLAAEQYF
TGTGCCAGCTCAAACCTAGCGGCTGAGCAGTACTTC
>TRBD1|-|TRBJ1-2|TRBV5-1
CASSLGQGNNGYTF
TGCGCCAGCAGCTTGGGACAGGGGAACAATGGCTACACCTTC
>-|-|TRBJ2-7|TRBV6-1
CASSEGLYEQYF
TGTGCCAGCAGTGAGGGGCTTTACGAGCAGTACTTC
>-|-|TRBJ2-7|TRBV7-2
CASSQRPGGTYEQYF
TGTGCCAGCAGCCAAAGACCGGGCGGCACCTACGAGCAGTACTTC
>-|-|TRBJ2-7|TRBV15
CATRGSYEQYF
TGTGCCACCAGAGGGTCCTACGAGCAGTACTTC
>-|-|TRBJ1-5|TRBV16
CASSRQGTNPNQPQHF
TGTGCCAGCAGCCGTCAGGGAACGAACCCCAATCAGCCCCAGCATTTT
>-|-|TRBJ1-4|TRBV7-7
CASSLFTKAVLNSEKLFF
TGTGCCAGCAGCTTGTTTACGAAGGCAGTCCTTAACTCGGAAAAACTGTTTTTT
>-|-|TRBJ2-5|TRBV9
CASSRADQGRETQYF
TGTGCCAGCAGCAGGGCAGATCAGGGGCGAGAGACCCAGTACTTC
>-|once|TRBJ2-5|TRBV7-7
CASSPGLGGETQYF
TGTGCCAGCAGCCCTGGACTGGGGGGAGAGACCCAGTACTTC
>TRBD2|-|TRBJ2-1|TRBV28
CASSFLTSGRYNEQFF
TGTGCCAGCAGTTTCTTGACTAGCGGGAGGTACAATGAGCAGTTCTTC
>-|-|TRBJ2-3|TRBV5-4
CASSFYGVGTDTQYF
TGTGCCAGCAGCTTTTATGGGGTCGGCACAGATACGCAGTATTTT
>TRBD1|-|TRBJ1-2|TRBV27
CASSTNRDRGENYGYTF
TGTGCCAGCAGTACTAACCGGGACAGGGGGGAAAACTATGGCTACACCTTC
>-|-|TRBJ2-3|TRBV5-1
CASSWGEGGADTQYF
TGCGCCAGCAGCTGGGGGGAAGGTGGGGCAGATACGCAGTATTTT
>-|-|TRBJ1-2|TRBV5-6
CASSPVWGDYDYGYTF
TGTGCCAGCAGCCCAGTTTGGGGGGATTATGACTATGGCTACACCTTC
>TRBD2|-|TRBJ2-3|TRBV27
CASRKSGGVADTQYF
TGTGCCAGCAGGAAGAGCGGGGGGGTGGCAGATACGCAGTATTTT
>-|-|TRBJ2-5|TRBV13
CASSLGLGETQYF
TGTGCCAGCAGCTTAGGCCTGGGGGAGACCCAGTACTTC
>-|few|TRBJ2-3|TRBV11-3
CASSLGRGTGRGTDTQYF
TGTGCCAGCAGCTTAGGAAGGGGAACGGGCAGAGGCACAGATACGCAGTATTTT
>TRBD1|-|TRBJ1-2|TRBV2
CASSSLPTGGYGYTF
TGTGCCAGCAGTTCTTTACCGACAGGGGGCTATGGCTACACCTTC
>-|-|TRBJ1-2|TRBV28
CASTPGPTYYGYTF
TGTGCCAGCACCCCGGGACCCACCTACTATGGCTACACCTTC
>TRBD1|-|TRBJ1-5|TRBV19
CASSVKGTGGGQPQHF
TGTGCCAGTAGTGTTAAGGGGACAGGGGGCGGACAGCCCCAGCATTTT
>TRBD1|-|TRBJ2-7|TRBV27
CASRDRGLPGEEQYF
TGTGCCAGCAGGGACAGGGGGCTACCCGGAGAGGAGCAGTACTTC
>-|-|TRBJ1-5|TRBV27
CASSLLQGNQPQHF
TGTGCCAGCAGTTTACTTCAGGGCAATCAGCCCCAGCATTTT
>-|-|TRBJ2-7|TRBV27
CASSSTVTSIIF
TGTGCCAGCAGTTCGACAGTTACGAGCATTATCTTC
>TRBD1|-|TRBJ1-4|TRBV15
CATSQTGGGSNEKLFF
TGTGCCACCAGCCAAACAGGGGGGGGATCGAATGAAAAACTGTTTTTT
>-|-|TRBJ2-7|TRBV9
CASSVGQLSYGQYF
TGTGCCAGCAGCGTAGGTCAGCTCTCCTACGGGCAGTACTTC
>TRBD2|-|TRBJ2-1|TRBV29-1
CSVESRVTSGGAGSEQFF
TGCAGCGTTGAGAGCAGGGTCACTAGCGGGGGGGCAGGGTCGGAGCAGTTCTTC